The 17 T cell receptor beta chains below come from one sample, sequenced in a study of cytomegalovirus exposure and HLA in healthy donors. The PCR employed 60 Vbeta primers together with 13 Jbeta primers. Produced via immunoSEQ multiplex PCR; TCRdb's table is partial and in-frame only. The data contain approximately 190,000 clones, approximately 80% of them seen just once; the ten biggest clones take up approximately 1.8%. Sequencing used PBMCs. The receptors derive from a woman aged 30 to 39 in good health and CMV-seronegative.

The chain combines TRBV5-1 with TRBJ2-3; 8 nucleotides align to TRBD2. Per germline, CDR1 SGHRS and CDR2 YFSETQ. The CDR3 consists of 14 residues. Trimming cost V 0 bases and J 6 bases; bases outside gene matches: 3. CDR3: CASSLGLAIDTQYF. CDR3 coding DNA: TGCGCCAGCAGCTTGGGACTAGCGATCGATACGCAGTATTTT.

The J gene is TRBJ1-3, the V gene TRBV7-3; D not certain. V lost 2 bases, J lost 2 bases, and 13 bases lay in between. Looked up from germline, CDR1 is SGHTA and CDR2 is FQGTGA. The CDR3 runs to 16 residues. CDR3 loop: CASSLYAPGTGNTIYF. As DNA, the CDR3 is TGTGCCAGCAGCTTATATGCCCCGGGGACTGGAAACACCATATATTTT.

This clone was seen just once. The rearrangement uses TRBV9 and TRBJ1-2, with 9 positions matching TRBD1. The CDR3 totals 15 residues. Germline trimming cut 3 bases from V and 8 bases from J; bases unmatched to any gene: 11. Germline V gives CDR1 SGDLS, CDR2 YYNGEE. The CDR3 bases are TGTGCCAGCAGCGCTACAGGGGGCGGTTCGGGCGGCTACACCTTC. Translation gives CASSATGGGSGGYTF.

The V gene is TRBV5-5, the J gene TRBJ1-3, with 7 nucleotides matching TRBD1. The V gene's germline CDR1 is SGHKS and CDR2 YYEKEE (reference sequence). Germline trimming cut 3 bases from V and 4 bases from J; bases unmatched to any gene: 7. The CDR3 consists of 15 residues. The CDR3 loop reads CASSSTGDRGNTIYF. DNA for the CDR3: TGTGCCAGCAGCTCTACAGGGGACCGGGGAAACACCATATATTTT. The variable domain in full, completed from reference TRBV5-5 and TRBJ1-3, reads DAGVTQSPTHLIKTRGQQVTLRCSPISGHKSVSWYQQVLGQGPQFIFQYYEKEERGRGNFPDRFSARQFPNYSSELNVNALLLGDSALYLCASSSTGDRGNTIYFGEGSWLTVV.

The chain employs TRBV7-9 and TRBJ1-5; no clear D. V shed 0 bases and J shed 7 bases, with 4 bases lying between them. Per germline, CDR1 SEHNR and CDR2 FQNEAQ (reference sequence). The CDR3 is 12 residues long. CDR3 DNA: TGTGCCAGCAGCTTAGCCAAACAGCCCCAGCATTTT. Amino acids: CASSLAKQPQHF.

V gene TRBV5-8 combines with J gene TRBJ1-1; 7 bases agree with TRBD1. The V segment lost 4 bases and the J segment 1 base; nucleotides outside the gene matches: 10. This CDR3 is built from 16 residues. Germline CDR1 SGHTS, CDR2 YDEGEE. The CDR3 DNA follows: TGTGCCAGCAGCCTAGCTTGGACAGGATGGAACACTGAAGCTTTCTTT. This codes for CASSLAWTGWNTEAFF. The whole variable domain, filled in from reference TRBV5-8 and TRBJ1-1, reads EAGVTQSPTHLIKTRGQQATLRCSPISGHTSVYWYQQALGLGLQFLLWYDEGEERNRGNFPPRFSGRQFPNYSSELNVNALELEDSALYLCASSLAWTGWNTEAFFGQGTRLTVV.

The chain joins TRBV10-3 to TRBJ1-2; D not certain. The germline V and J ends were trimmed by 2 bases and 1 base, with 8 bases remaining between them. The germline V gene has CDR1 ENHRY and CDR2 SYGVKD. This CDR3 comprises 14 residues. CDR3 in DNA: TGTGCCATCAGTGAGGAAGCCCTTAACTATGGCTACACCTTC. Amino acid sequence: CAISEEALNYGYTF.

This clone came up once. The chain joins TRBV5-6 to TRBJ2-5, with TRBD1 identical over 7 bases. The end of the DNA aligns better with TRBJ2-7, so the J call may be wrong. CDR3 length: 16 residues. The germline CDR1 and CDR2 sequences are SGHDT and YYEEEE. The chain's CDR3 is CASSPSTGTDPYEQYF. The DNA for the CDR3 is TGTGCCAGCAGCCCCTCGACCGGGACAGACCCCTACGAGCAGTACTTC.

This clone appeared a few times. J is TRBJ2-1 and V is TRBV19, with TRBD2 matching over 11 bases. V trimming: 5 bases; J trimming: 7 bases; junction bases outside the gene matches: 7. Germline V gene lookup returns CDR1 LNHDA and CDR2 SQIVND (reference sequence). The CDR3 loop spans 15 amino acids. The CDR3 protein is CASSPQTSGKNEQFF. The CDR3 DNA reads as TGTGCCAGTAGTCCGCAGACTAGCGGGAAGAATGAGCAGTTCTTC. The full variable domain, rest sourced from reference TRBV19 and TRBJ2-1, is DGGITQSPKYLFRKEGQNVTLSCEQNLNHDAMYWYRQDPGQGLRLIYYSQIVNDFQKGDIAEGYSVSREKKESFPLTVTSAQKNPTAFYLCASSPQTSGKNEQFFGPGTRLTVL.

The CDR3: CAWSVGPYREAFF. DNA of the CDR3: TGTGCCTGGAGCGTGGGCCCATACCGTGAAGCTTTCTTT. This sequence joins TRBV30 and TRBJ1-1, with D unresolved. The CDR3 extends over 13 amino acids. V gave up 3 bases and J gave up 7 bases, with 15 bases separating them. Per germline, CDR1 GTSNPN and CDR2 SVGIG (reference sequence).

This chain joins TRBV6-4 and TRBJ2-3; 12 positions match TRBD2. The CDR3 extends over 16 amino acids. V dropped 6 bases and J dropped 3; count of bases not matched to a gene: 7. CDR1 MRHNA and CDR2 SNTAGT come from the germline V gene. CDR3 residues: CASSRTSGVRTDTQYF. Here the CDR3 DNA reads TGTGCCAGCAGCCGGACTAGCGGGGTTCGAACAGATACGCAGTATTTT.

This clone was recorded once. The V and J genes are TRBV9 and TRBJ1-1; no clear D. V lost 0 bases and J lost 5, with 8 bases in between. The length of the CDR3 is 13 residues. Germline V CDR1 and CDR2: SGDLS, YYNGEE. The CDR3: CASSVVSGTEAFF. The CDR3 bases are TGTGCCAGCAGCGTAGTTTCGGGGACTGAAGCTTTCTTT.

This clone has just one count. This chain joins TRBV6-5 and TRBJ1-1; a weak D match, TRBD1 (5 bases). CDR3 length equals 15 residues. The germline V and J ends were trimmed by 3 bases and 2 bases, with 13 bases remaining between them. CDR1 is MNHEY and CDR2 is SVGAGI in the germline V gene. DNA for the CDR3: TGTGCCAGCAGTTATGGTTGGCAGGGTAACACTGAAGCTTTCTTT. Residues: CASSYGWQGNTEAFF.

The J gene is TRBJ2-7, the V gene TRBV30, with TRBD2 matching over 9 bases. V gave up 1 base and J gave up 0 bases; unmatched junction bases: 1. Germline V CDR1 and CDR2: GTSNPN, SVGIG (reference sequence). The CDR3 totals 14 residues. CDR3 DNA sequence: TGTGCCTGGAGTGGACTAGCGGCCTCCTACGAGCAGTACTTC. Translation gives CAWSGLAASYEQYF.

CDR3 protein: CASGFGTSGRASYNEQFF. Written as DNA, the CDR3 is TGTGCTAGTGGTTTTGGTACTAGCGGGAGGGCCTCCTACAATGAGCAGTTCTTC. The J gene is TRBJ2-1, the V gene TRBV12-5, with 13 bases that match TRBD2. The CDR3 is 18 residues long. Germline values: CDR1 LGHNT, CDR2 FRNRAP. The V and J ends lost 3 bases and 0 bases, in that order; junction bases with no gene match: 5.

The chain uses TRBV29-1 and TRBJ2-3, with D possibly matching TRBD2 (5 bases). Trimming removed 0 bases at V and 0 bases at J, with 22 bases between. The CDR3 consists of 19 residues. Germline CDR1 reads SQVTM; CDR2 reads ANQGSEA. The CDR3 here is CSVEDLVRRRPISTDTQYF. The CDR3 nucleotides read TGCAGCGTTGAAGATCTCGTGCGGAGGCGCCCTATTAGCACAGATACGCAGTATTTT.

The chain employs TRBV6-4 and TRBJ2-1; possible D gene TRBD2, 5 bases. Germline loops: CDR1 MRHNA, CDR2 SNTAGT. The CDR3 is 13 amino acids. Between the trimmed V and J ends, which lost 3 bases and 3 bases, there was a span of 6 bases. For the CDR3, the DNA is TGTGCCAGCAGTGAGCGGGTCTACAATGAGCAGTTCTTC. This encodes CASSERVYNEQFF.